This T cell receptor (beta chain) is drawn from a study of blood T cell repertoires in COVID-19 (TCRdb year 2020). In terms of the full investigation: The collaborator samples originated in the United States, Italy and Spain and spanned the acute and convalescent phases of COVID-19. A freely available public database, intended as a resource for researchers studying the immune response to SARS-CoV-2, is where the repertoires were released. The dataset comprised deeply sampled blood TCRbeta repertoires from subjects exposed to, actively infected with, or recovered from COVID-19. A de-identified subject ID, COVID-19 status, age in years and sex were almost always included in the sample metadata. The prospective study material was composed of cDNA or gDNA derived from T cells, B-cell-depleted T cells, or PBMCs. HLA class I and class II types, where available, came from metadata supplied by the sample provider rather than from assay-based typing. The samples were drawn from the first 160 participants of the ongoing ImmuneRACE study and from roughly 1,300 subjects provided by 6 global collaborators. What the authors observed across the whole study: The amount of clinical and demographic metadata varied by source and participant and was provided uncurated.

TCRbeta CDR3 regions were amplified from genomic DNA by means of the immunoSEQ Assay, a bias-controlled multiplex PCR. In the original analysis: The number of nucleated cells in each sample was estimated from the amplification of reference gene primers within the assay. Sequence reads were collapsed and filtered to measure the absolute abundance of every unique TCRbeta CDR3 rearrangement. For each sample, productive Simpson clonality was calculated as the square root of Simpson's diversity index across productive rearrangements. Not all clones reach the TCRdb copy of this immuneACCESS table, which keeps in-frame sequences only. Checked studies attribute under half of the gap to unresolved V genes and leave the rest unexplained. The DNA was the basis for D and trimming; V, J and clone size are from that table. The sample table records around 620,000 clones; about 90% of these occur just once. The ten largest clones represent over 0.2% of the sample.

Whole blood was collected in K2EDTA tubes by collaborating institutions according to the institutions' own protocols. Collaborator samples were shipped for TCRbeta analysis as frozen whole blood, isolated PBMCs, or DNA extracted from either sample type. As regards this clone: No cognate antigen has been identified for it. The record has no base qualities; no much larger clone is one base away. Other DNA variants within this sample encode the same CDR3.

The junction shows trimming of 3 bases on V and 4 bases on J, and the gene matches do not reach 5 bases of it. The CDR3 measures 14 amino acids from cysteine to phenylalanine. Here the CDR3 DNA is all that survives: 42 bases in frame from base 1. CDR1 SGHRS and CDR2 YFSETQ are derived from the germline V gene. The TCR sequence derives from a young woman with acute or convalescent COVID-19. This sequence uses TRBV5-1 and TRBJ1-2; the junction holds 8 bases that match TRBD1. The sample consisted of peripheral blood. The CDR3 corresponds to CASSSGTGGYGYTF. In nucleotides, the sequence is TGCGCCAGCAGCTCGGGTACAGGGGGCTATGGCTACACCTTC.